This T cell receptor (beta chain) is from a study of blood T cell repertoires in COVID-19. Study information: COVID-19 samples collected from the United States, Italy and Spain covered acute and convalescent phases.

Measured with immunoSEQ multiplex PCR; TCRdb has only the in-frame clones, and not every one. The sample has fewer than 350,000 clones, around nine tenths seen once. Germline V lookup: CDR1 MNHEY, CDR2 SVGAGI. The V end was cut by 5 bases, the J end by 1 base, with 9 bases between. This CDR3 is 14 amino acids long. The chain has TRBV6-5 and TRBJ2-1; maybe TRBD2 (6 bases). The clonotype comes from a woman between 25 and 40 years old who had been exposed to COVID-19. Sequences were obtained from PBMCs or T cells enriched from blood (not recorded which). The CDR3: CASSPGVSYNEQFF. The CDR3 DNA sequence: TGTGCCAGCAGTCCGGGAGTATCCTACAATGAGCAGTTCTTC.